This T cell receptor beta chain appears in the sequencing data of a study of blood T cell repertoires in COVID-19. Overall study context: The United States, Italy and Spain supplied acute and convalescent COVID-19 samples. In each case, the material was cDNA or gDNA derived from T cells, B-cell-depleted T cells, or PBMCs.

This clone was seen a handful of times. Original processing methods: Amplification from reference gene primers served as the basis for estimated nucleated cell counts. The method was immunoSEQ multiplex PCR; TCRdb's version includes in-frame clones alone and lacks a portion of them. The V and J calls and clone size are taken from that table; D and trimming were inferred from the DNA. The data hold over 250,000 clones, with 85% to 90% observed a single time. Germline CDR1 and CDR2: SNHLY and FYNNEI. V was clipped by 6 bases and J by 6 bases; unmatched bases: 11. The CDR3 runs to 17 residues. V gene TRBV2 combines with J gene TRBJ2-2; 12 positions match TRBD2. Sequencing was done on a sample of peripheral blood. This TCR derives from a middle-aged woman who had recovered from COVID-19. DNA of the CDR3: TGTGCCAGCAGGGGGGCTAGCGGGAGGGCCTTGGCCGGGGAGCTGTTTTTT. It is translated as CASRGASGRALAGELFF.